The 32 T cell receptor beta chains below come from one sample, sequenced in a study of T-cell reconstitution after alpha-beta-depleted transplantation in children. A library of TCRbeta sequences, prepared with unique molecular identifiers, was generated. TCRdb itself ran the PCR reads through MiXCR, one entry per CDR3 protein. The profile shows 600,000 to 800,000 distinct CDR3 sequences, around 14% of them singletons. The sequencing here drew on PBMCs, taken before TCRalphabeta/CD19-depleted stem cell transplant. These receptors came from a girl aged 2-10 years with congenital amegakaryocytic thrombocytopenia, due to receive a stem cell transplant.

The chain joins TRBV7-3 to TRBJ2-1; D is undetermined. CDR1 is SGHTA and CDR2 is FQGTGA in the germline V gene. Trimming pared 5 bases from V and 7 bases from J, leaving 12 bases between. This CDR3 spans 13 amino acids. The CDR3 loop is CASSIHPGNEQFF. CDR3 in DNA: TGTGCCAGCAGCATACACCCTGGGAATGAGCAGTTCTTC.

This clonotype was picked up a small number of times. The J gene is TRBJ1-5, the V gene TRBV20-1; no definite D call. There are 13 residues in the CDR3. CDR1 is DFQATT, CDR2 SNEGSKA, per germline (reference sequence). V gave up 5 bases and J gave up 5 bases, with 13 bases separating them. CDR3 coding DNA: TGCAGTGCTCCACATGCGGCGGATCAGCCCCAGCATTTT. Translated, it gives CSAPHAADQPQHF.

The chain is built from TRBV20-1 and TRBJ2-7; possible D gene TRBD1, 7 bases. CDR1 DFQATT and CDR2 SNEGSKA come from the germline V gene (reference sequence). This CDR3 contains 15 residues. V was cut by 6 bases and J by 6 bases, with 24 bases left in between. In DNA, the CDR3 is TGCAGTGCCGATAGAGGTCAGGGGGGATTTCGCGAGCAGTACTTC. This sequence encodes CSADRGQGGFREQYF.

The J gene is TRBJ1-1, the V gene TRBV30; possibly TRBD1 for D (6 bases). V lost 2 bases and J 4 bases, leaving 14 bases between the germline ends. CDR1 is GTSNPN and CDR2 is SVGIG in the germline V gene (reference sequence). This CDR3 contains 14 residues. The DNA of the CDR3 is TGTGCCTGGAGTCCACGGACAGCAACCACTGAAGCTTTCTTT. The encoded protein is CAWSPRTATTEAFF.

This chain connects TRBV7-9 to TRBJ2-2, with D unresolved. This CDR3 has 14 amino acids. V was shortened by 5 bases and J by 5 bases, with 12 bases between the two germline ends. Per germline, CDR1 SEHNR and CDR2 FQNEAQ (reference sequence). The CDR3 sequence: CASSPFVGTGELFF. The CDR3 nucleotides are TGTGCCAGCAGCCCCTTTGTAGGGACCGGGGAGCTGTTTTTT. The full variable domain, its missing parts supplied by reference TRBV7-9 and TRBJ2-2, is DTGVSQNPRHKITKRGQNVTFRCDPISEHNRLYWYRQTLGQGPEFLTYFQNEAQLEKSRLLSDRFSAERPKGSFSTLEIQRTEQGDSAMYLCASSPFVGTGELFFGEGSRLTVL.

The J gene is TRBJ2-1, the V gene TRBV4-1, with 11 positions matching TRBD2. This CDR3 has 16 residues. The V gene end was trimmed by 5 bases and the J gene end by 4 bases; junction bases not matched to a gene: 7. CDR1 is MGHRA, CDR2 YSYEKL, per germline. CDR3 in DNA: TGCGCCAGCAGCGTAACATTAGCGGGAGGGTACAATGAGCAGTTCTTC. Translation gives CASSVTLAGGYNEQFF.

This clonotype showed up just a few times. This sequence joins TRBV2 and TRBJ2-4, with a tentative D call TRBD1 (6 bases). V was cut by 6 bases and J by 0 bases, with 12 bases left in between. The CDR3 spans 15 residues. Germline V CDR1 and CDR2: SNHLY, FYNNEI. The CDR3 DNA sequence: TGTGCCAGCAGATCGACAGGATCAGCCAAAAACATTCAGTACTTC. Amino acid sequence: CASRSTGSAKNIQYF.

This sequence joins TRBV27 and TRBJ1-2, with TRBD1 as a possible D gene (5 bases). Germline V lookup: CDR1 MNHEY, CDR2 SMNVEV (reference sequence). The CDR3 spans 13 residues. V was trimmed by 4 bases and J by 4 bases, leaving 10 bases between them. CDR3 in DNA: TGTGCCAGCAGTTCCAGCAGGGTCTATGGCTACACCTTC. It codes for CASSSSRVYGYTF.

The table lists this clonotype with many counts. The chain joins TRBV27 to TRBJ2-1; D remains unclear. Germline CDR1 reads MNHEY; CDR2 reads SMNVEV (reference sequence). The CDR3 consists of 16 residues. The V end was cut by 1 base, the J end by 0 bases, with 10 bases between. The CDR3 sequence is CASSLYSTVSYNEQFF. The CDR3 nucleotides read TGTGCCAGCAGTTTATACAGTACTGTCTCCTACAATGAGCAGTTCTTC.

There are many counts of this clonotype. The chain has TRBV5-1 and TRBJ1-1; D gene ambiguous. Germline V gene data show CDR1 as SGHRS and CDR2 as YFSETQ. There are 15 residues in the CDR3. V gave up 1 base and J gave up 3 bases, with 13 bases separating them. The CDR3 coding sequence is TGCGCCAGCAGCTTGATTTCCGGAATCTACACTGAAGCTTTCTTT. The encoded protein is CASSLISGIYTEAFF.

This clonotype was seen a few times. The chain recombines TRBV27 with TRBJ2-7, with 9 nucleotides matching TRBD2. CDR1 is MNHEY, CDR2 SMNVEV, per germline (reference sequence). The junction had 4 bases not matched to a gene; V was cut back by 2 bases and J by 2 bases. The CDR3 consists of 15 residues. This CDR3 is CASSLTSGRTYEQYF. The CDR3 DNA reads TGTGCCAGCAGTTTAACAAGCGGGAGGACCTACGAGCAGTACTTC.

This clonotype showed up just a few times. The chain joins TRBV5-6 to TRBJ2-1; 9 bases map to TRBD1. This CDR3 contains 18 residues. The germline V gene has CDR1 SGHDT and CDR2 YYEEEE. Trimming cost V 0 bases and J 6 bases; bases outside gene matches: 13. The CDR3 coding sequence is TGTGCCAGCAGCTTGGGCATCCCGGGACAGGGTTTTCCCAATGAGCAGTTCTTC. Amino acid sequence: CASSLGIPGQGFPNEQFF. Full variable domain (missing parts from reference TRBV5-6 and TRBJ2-1): DAGVTQSPTHLIKTRGQQVTLRCSPKSGHDTVSWYQQALGQGPQFIFQYYEEEERQRGNFPDRFSGHQFPNYSSELNVNALLLGDSALYLCASSLGIPGQGFPNEQFFGPGTRLTVL.

This chain links TRBV19 with TRBJ2-5; 9 bases fit TRBD2. The CDR3 sequence is 19 residues long. V was clipped by 5 bases and J by 3 bases; unmatched bases: 19. Germline V gives CDR1 LNHDA, CDR2 SQIVND (reference sequence). The CDR3, as DNA: TGTGCCAGTAGTCTCGAGTTCGGGACTAGCTCTTGGCGAGAAGAGACCCAGTACTTC. It codes for CASSLEFGTSSWREETQYF.

This clonotype was recorded a few times. The chain recombines TRBV29-1 with TRBJ2-7; D remains ambiguous. CDR1 is SQVTM and CDR2 is ANQGSEA in the germline V gene. Trimming took 4 bases from V and 0 from J, leaving 10 bases between them. The CDR3 extends over 13 amino acids. The CDR3 DNA is TGCAGCGTTGTTGGACCCAACTCCTACGAGCAGTACTTC. Translating it yields CSVVGPNSYEQYF.

In this sample, this clonotype turned up many times. The rearrangement uses TRBV29-1 and TRBJ2-4, with D perhaps matching TRBD1 (6 bases). Germline CDR1 reads SQVTM; CDR2 reads ANQGSEA. V lost 4 bases, J lost 0 bases, and 10 bases lay in between. The CDR3 extends over 14 amino acids. The CDR3 DNA sequence: TGCAGCGTTGTGGTCAGGGGAGCCAAAAACATTCAGTACTTC. This encodes CSVVVRGAKNIQYF.

A remark on this clonotype: Germline and junction disagree at one end, which may indicate a read error. The V gene is TRBV18, the J gene TRBJ1-5; a possible D gene is TRBD1 (5 bases). This CDR3 has 16 residues. CDR1 and CDR2 from the germline V gene are KGHSH and LQKENI. In nucleotides, the CDR3 is TGTGCCAGCTCACCAGGCACAGGAGTCGCCAATCACCCCCAGCATTTT. This translates into CASSPGTGVANHPQHF.

This clonotype showed up just a few times. CDR3 in amino acids: CASSGRRSGSSAESYEQYF. The CDR3 DNA follows: TGCGCCAGCAGCGGACGCCGTTCGGGGAGTTCCGCCGAATCCTACGAGCAGTACTTC. This sequence joins TRBV5-1 and TRBJ2-7; D perhaps matches TRBD2 (5 bases). Germline V CDR1 and CDR2: SGHRS, YFSETQ. Trimming shortened V by 4 bases and J by 1 base, and 27 bases separated the two germline ends. The CDR3 is made up of 19 amino acids.

The chain recombines TRBV29-1 with TRBJ2-1, with a possible D match to TRBD1 (5 bases). The CDR3 is made up of 15 amino acids. The V and J ends lost 0 bases and 2 bases respectively, with 11 bases between them. CDR1 SQVTM and CDR2 ANQGSEA come from the germline V gene. The CDR3 DNA reads TGCAGCGTTGAAGATAGGGGCAGACCCTACAATGAGCAGTTCTTC. Amino acid sequence: CSVEDRGRPYNEQFF.

The sample holds many counts of this clonotype. The chain has TRBV10-3 and TRBJ2-7, with D possibly being TRBD1 (6 bases). V was shortened by 6 bases and J by 0 bases, with 15 bases between the two germline ends. The CDR3 has 15 amino acids. Germline V CDR1 and CDR2: ENHRY, SYGVKD. Written as DNA, the CDR3 is TGTGCCATCAGCGACAGGTCCTTGAACTCCTACGAGCAGTACTTC. Its translation: CAISDRSLNSYEQYF.

This clonotype occurred many times. The chain is built from TRBV12-3 or TRBV12-4 and TRBJ2-3, with TRBD2 identical over 12 bases. This CDR3 region has 16 residues. Trimming at V came to 4 bases and at J to 3 bases, leaving 5 bases not matched to a gene. CDR3 nucleotides: TGTGCCAGCAGTTACCGTCTAGCGGGAGGGACAGATACGCAGTATTTT. Translating it yields CASSYRLAGGTDTQYF.

The V call is TRBV28, the J call TRBJ2-5; 11 nucleotides align to TRBD2. The germline CDR1 and CDR2 sequences are MDHEN and SYDVKM. The CDR3 runs 20 residues. J was trimmed by 4 bases and V by 5 bases; bases with no gene match: 21. The CDR3 spells CASSTHRAGLAERALETQYF. The CDR3 coding sequence is TGTGCCAGCAGTACCCACAGGGCGGGACTAGCGGAAAGGGCATTAGAGACCCAGTACTTC.

The J gene is TRBJ2-7, the V gene TRBV7-8; 7 bases match TRBD2. The CDR3 consists of 17 residues. Germline lookup yields CDR1 SGHVS and CDR2 FQNEAQ. With 1 base clipped from V and 4 bases from J, the junction kept 13 bases outside the gene matches. CDR3 in amino acids: CASSLGVVRELPYEQYF. CDR3 nucleotide sequence: TGTGCCAGCAGCTTAGGGGTTGTGCGGGAGCTCCCATACGAGCAGTACTTC.

This clonotype was detected many times. V usage is TRBV20-1 and J usage is TRBJ2-1; D is ambiguous. Trimming cost V 6 bases and J 10 bases, with 13 bases left between them. The CDR3 spans 11 residues. Germline assignment: CDR1 DFQATT and CDR2 SNEGSKA (reference sequence). Here the CDR3 DNA reads TGCAGTGCCTCCATTCAACCGGAGCAGTTCTTC. This codes for CSASIQPEQFF.

The rearrangement joins TRBV29-1 to TRBJ1-1, with 8 positions matching TRBD1. Germline lookup yields CDR1 SQVTM and CDR2 ANQGSEA. V lost 4 bases to trimming and J lost 3 bases; unmatched junction nucleotides: 4. The CDR3 spans 13 residues. The DNA for the CDR3 is TGCAGCGTTGCCAGGGGGCCCGACACTGAAGCTTTCTTT. Its translation: CSVARGPDTEAFF. Using reference TRBV29-1 and TRBJ1-1 for the parts outside the CDR3, the full variable domain is SAVISQKPSRDICQRGTSLTIQCQVDSQVTMMFWYRQQPGQSLTLIATANQGSEATYESGFVIDKFPISRPNLTFSTLTVSNMSPEDSSIYLCSVARGPDTEAFFGQGTRLTVV.

The rearrangement joins TRBV6-5 to TRBJ1-3; no clear D gene. V shed 0 bases and J shed 0 bases, with 12 bases lying between them. Germline values: CDR1 MNHEY, CDR2 SVGAGI. This CDR3 has 17 amino acids. This chain's CDR3 is CASSYSRGIGSGNTIYF. CDR3 coding DNA: TGTGCCAGCAGTTACTCGAGAGGAATTGGCTCTGGAAACACCATATATTTT.

The chain employs TRBV4-1 and TRBJ2-7; the match to TRBD1 covers 7 bases. Germline CDR1 and CDR2: MGHRA and YSYEKL. V was pared by 11 bases and J by 3 bases, with 13 bases of the junction left unmatched. This CDR3 spans 14 amino acids. CDR3 protein: CACSPQGSNYEQYF. The DNA of the CDR3 is TGCGCCTGCTCCCCACAGGGGTCTAACTACGAGCAGTACTTC.

J is TRBJ1-5 and V is TRBV10-1; D is uncertain. Germline CDR1 reads WNHNN; CDR2 reads SYGVQD (reference sequence). CDR3 length: 12 residues. V lost 0 bases, J lost 7 bases, and 4 bases lay in between. The CDR3 region is CASSESTQPQHF. The CDR3 DNA is TGCGCCAGCAGTGAGTCGACCCAGCCCCAGCATTTT.

The sample holds a few counts of this clonotype. The genes are TRBV28 and TRBJ2-1; D may be TRBD2 (6 bases). CDR1 MDHEN and CDR2 SYDVKM come from the germline V gene. This CDR3 is 13 amino acids long. V lost 7 bases and J 8 bases, leaving 15 bases between the germline ends. CDR3 protein: CASTLFPGDEQFF. CDR3 DNA sequence: TGTGCCAGCACCCTCTTCCCGGGGGATGAGCAGTTCTTC.

This clonotype was seen many times. V gene TRBV20-1 combines with J gene TRBJ1-2, with a weak D call TRBD1 (6 bases). Trimming took 6 bases from V and 8 from J, leaving 13 bases between them. The CDR3 loop spans 11 amino acids. Per the germline V gene, CDR1 is DFQATT and CDR2 is SNEGSKA (reference sequence). The CDR3 nucleotides read TGCAGTGCCCGCTGGACAGAAGGCTACACCTTC. It encodes CSARWTEGYTF.

This clonotype appeared many times. The chain recombines TRBV10-2 with TRBJ1-2, with TRBD1 as a possible D gene (6 bases). With 6 bases removed from V and 4 bases from J, the gap between germline ends came to 15 bases. Germline loops: CDR1 WSHSY, CDR2 SAAADI. The CDR3 runs 14 residues. CDR3 in amino acids: CASRWDTLTYGYTF. Written as DNA, the CDR3 is TGCGCCAGCAGATGGGACACTCTAACCTATGGCTACACCTTC.

The chain has TRBV29-1 and TRBJ2-6; no firm D call. Germline assignment: CDR1 SQVTM and CDR2 ANQGSEA. The ends were cut back, 6 bases at V and 0 bases at J, with 15 bases in the middle. The length of the CDR3 is 16 residues. CDR3 region: CSVERADPSGANVLTF. As DNA, the CDR3 is TGCAGCGTCGAACGGGCTGACCCCTCTGGGGCCAACGTCCTGACTTTC. The whole variable domain, remainder taken from reference TRBV29-1 and TRBJ2-6, is SAVISQKPSRDICQRGTSLTIQCQVDSQVTMMFWYRQQPGQSLTLIATANQGSEATYESGFVIDKFPISRPNLTFSTLTVSNMSPEDSSIYLCSVERADPSGANVLTFGAGSRLTVL.

The chain employs TRBV15 and TRBJ2-4; D uncertain. The germline CDR1 and CDR2 sequences are LNHNV and YYDKDF (reference sequence). The CDR3 spans 17 residues. Deletions cut 3 bases from V and 8 bases from J, with 23 bases between. CDR3 sequence reads: CATSRPFSTPGRDIQYF. The DNA of the CDR3 is TGTGCCACCAGCAGGCCTTTCTCGACTCCCGGAAGGGACATTCAGTACTTC. The variable domain in full, completed from reference TRBV15 and TRBJ2-4, reads DAMVIQNPRYQVTQFGKPVTLSCSQTLNHNVMYWYQQKSSQAPKLLFHYYDKDFNNEADTPDNFQSRRPNTSFCFLDIRSPGLGDTAMYLCATSRPFSTPGRDIQYFGAGTRLSVL.